The entry below gives a single TCR beta chain sequence along with its context. The entry originates in a study of blood T cells in healthy people across ages. Between the trimmed V and J ends, which lost 3 bases and 9 bases, there was a span of 16 bases. The CDR3 covers 13 residues. From germline, CDR1 is SQVTM and CDR2 ANQGSEA. PCR was performed a second time for roughly 6 to 12 cycles using a sample-barcoded 5' primer and a J-beta primer mix. TCRdb re-analysed the 5' RACE reads in MiXCR, keeping a single row per CDR3 protein. This sample has about 640,000 distinct CDR3 sequences; 58% occur once, and the top ten carry 30% to 45%.

This rearrangement joins TRBV29-1 to TRBJ2-3, with D maybe TRBD1 (7 bases). The receptor was isolated from a man between 60 and 70 years old in good health. Sequenced input: blood. The CDR3 DNA follows: TGCAGCGTTGAGGGGGTTCAGGGGGGAACGCAGTATTTT. Translation gives CSVEGVQGGTQYF.